This T cell receptor (beta chain) was sequenced in a study of cytomegalovirus exposure and HLA in healthy donors (dated by TCRdb to the late 2010s). Background for the entire study: According to an earlier analysis of a few hundred of the donors, some 180 million T cells yielded 117 million unique TCR beta sequences and 276 Gb of sequence data. About 280 gigabases of sequencing data and around 90 million unique TCR sequences made up an early release that covered approximately 700 HLA-typed donors. Among the 398 genotyped donors, 75% to 90% belonged to the genetic ancestry cluster associated with self-reported Caucasian donors. The study aimed to test whether cataloging public T cell receptors could reveal signatures of past pathogen exposure. The study profiled the T cell repertoires of approximately 700 subjects by immunosequencing and related them to cytomegalovirus serostatus. A separate validation cohort of roughly 130 different subjects was used in addition to the 666-subject first cohort. High-throughput TCR immunosequencing, statistical association of individual TCRs with disease status, and machine learning were combined to predict cytomegalovirus infection status. To study patterns of TCR occurrence, a later analysis re-analyzed previously published TCR beta repertoires from 666 donors and added high-resolution HLA genotyping. The later analysis used no new phenotypic data to find candidate immune exposures, relying instead on TCR beta sequences and their occurrence across donors. An earlier analysis of approximately 580 of the donors used high-throughput TCR beta sequencing to judge whether each TCR beta V gene segment behaved as functional or pseudogenic. Donor age, sex, ethnicity and CMV serostatus were collected together with the repertoire data. In a later genetic analysis, genome-wide SNP genotypes for 398 of the 666 donors were used, and that subset was treated as a discovery cohort. Every repertoire in the discovery cohort had been generated on one and the same sequencing platform. Class I and class II HLA loci were covered by the typing at four-digit resolution. The number of typed donors differed by locus: about 620-640 for A, B, C, DRB1 and DQB1; some 500 for DQA1; 606 for DPA1; and about 450 for DPB1. Because of strong linkage in the cohort, 4 to 6 DR-DQ haplotypes were treated as single units for association and clustering. Across roughly 420 genotyped donors of the cohort, an average of approximately 220,000 unique TCR beta nucleotide sequences per donor were sequenced, and 15% to 20% of those sequences were non-productive.

The cohort comprised under 700 healthy bone marrow donors. At the time of sampling, every cohort member was nominally healthy, though immune exposures that went unrecorded were likely present. The donor was CMV seropositive and was included in the group of about 290 seropositive cohort members. Every donor gave a peripheral blood sample, and the peripheral blood mononuclear cells from that sample were used for TCR beta sequencing. The Qiagen DNeasy Blood Extraction Kit was used to extract genomic DNA from the blood cell samples. The library was made by the immunoSEQ multiplex PCR assay. The multiplex PCR relied on a mix of 60 forward primers for TCR Vbeta segments and 13 reverse primers for TCR Jbeta segments. Amplification of the CDR3 region of rearranged TCR beta genes was performed with a multiplex PCR assay on genomic DNA. The Illumina HiSeq System was used to sequence the amplified TCR beta libraries as 87-base-pair reads. As for the authors' bioinformatics: Across the 500 to 850 repertoires, a later analysis counted tens of millions of unique TCR beta chains, approximately 10 million of which were shared by at least two donors. A nearest-neighbor algorithm error-corrected the raw reads and collapsed the reads into unique sequences, merging closely related sequences to remove PCR and sequencing errors. CDR3 sequences were aligned to IMGT reference sequences to assign V, D and J gene segments. For a sequence to be retained, at least a six-nucleotide match to both a V gene segment and a J gene segment was required. A rearrangement counted as productive if the CDR3 had no stop codons and remained in frame with V and J, and every other rearrangement counted as non-productive. CDR3 was defined by IMGT convention, running from the second conserved V-encoded cysteine to the conserved J-encoded phenylalanine. Sequences without an unambiguous match to a single V gene segment were excluded from the earlier analysis of almost 600 of the donors. In an earlier analysis of about 590 of the donors, a V segment was called functional when productive rearrangements were above 56.7%, and segregating when the standard deviation between donors exceeded 5%. A statistical classification framework was developed to diagnose cytomegalovirus status using the catalog of TCR beta chain sequences. A later analysis assigned V and J genes by comparing TCR nucleotide sequences with IMGT/GENE-DB human TR gene sequences. The TCRdist pipeline was used in a later analysis to assign CDR3 sequences and most-parsimonious VDJ recombination scenarios. In a later analysis, each TCR beta chain was defined by its CDR3 amino acid sequence together with its V-gene family, and reads without a unique V-gene family were excluded. As a way to deal with suspected cross-contamination and a sequencing artifact, a later analysis dropped under 600 nucleotide sequences that were highly shared and had low generation probability. A later analysis calculated a clonal expansion index for each public chain from normalized within-repertoire ranks of inferred template counts. A later analysis computed generation probabilities with a VDJ recombination model fitted to out-of-frame rearrangements, and checked the results against IGoR. A later analysis scored TCR-TCR, TCR-HLA and TCR-CMV co-occurrence with hypergeometric tests, applying a repertoire-size bias correction to TCR pairs. To estimate false discovery rates, a later analysis permuted the HLA or CMV assignments 20 times. In a later analysis, co-occurring TCRs were grouped with DBSCAN, and TCRdist sequence similarity was added when clustering was performed within HLA-allele-positive subsets. Repertoires with fewer than 30,000 or more than 120,000 public chains were left out of co-occurrence clustering, as were five repertoires with anomalous nucleotide sharing. Imported from immuneACCESS, the table was reduced by TCRdb to in-frame sequences with V and J called. These copies leave out some clones; in studies compared against another copy, an unresolved V gene accounts for under half, and the cause of the remainder is not known. V and J calls and clone size are given by that table; D and trimming were obtained from the DNA. The sample yields 150,000 to 200,000 clones; 70% to 75% were counted once. The top ten clonotypes cover 4% to 5% of the sample.

The paper as a whole reports these results and caveats: When HLA alleles, especially DR and DQ, strongly co-occurred, attributing TCR associations to individual alleles was difficult. This cohort had only TCR beta chains sequenced, and the lack of alpha or paired-chain data limited which features could be detected. In a later analysis, the rate of TCR association differed among HLA loci, with DRB1 alleles having the most associated TCRs and HLA-C alleles having the fewest. Linkage disequilibrium might explain the correlated functional status among segregating V segments, but an unknown experimental factor could not be excluded. An earlier analysis of roughly 570 of the donors showed that most TCR beta V segments appeared in productive rearrangements either about 90% or about 30% of the time, which broadly matched IMGT annotations. Because counts were too low, some 16 rarely observed V segments, including chromosome 9 orphons, were excluded from the earlier analysis of 500 to 700 of the donors. Some IMGT-functional V segments, including TRBV6-2 and TRBV6-3, could not be told apart with the 87-base-pair reads, so those segments were excluded. Most TCR sequences were seen in very few donors, while some public TCRs were found in many individuals. Most CMV-associated TCR beta chains appeared to be HLA-restricted in a later analysis, and the HLA associations seemed to be driven largely by CMV exposure. CMV serostatus was the only immune exposure information available for the cohort. HLA typing was unavailable for some donors at each locus, so association tests used only the typed subset. It was suggested by the authors that the approach could potentially be generalized to other disease states and immunological phenotypes. Compared with the roughly 700-donor mean, donors in an Asian-associated ancestry cluster had fewer N-insertions in productive TCRs, according to a later genetic analysis. In a later analysis, HLA-associated TCR beta chains showed more clonal expansion and lower generation probabilities than non-associated chains that were equally common. Cytomegalovirus status was reported to be diagnosed by the classifier with high specificity and sensitivity in both the original and validation cohorts. V-gene and J-gene trimming of TCR beta chains was associated with a missense DCLRE1C variant in a later genetic analysis, and the association was replicated in an independent cohort. The study gave a list of 150 to 200 TCR beta chains associated with cytomegalovirus. A further reported finding was that TCR beta sequences accurately predicted the HLA-A and HLA-B alleles for most subjects in the first cohort. Sequencing depth was assumed to be roughly uniform across donors in the presence/absence analyses, though that assumption may not hold. A group of highly shared sequence variants was considered likely to be a technical artifact of the sequencing pipeline. Three of the identified cytomegalovirus-associated TCR beta chains were confirmed in vitro to be specific for cytomegalovirus antigens. According to a later analysis, parvovirus B19, influenza, CMV and Epstein-Barr virus appeared linked to several top co-occurrence clusters. Specific HLA alleles were associated with 16,951 TCR beta sequences at a false discovery rate of 0.05 in a later analysis.

Sequences MRHNA (CDR1) and SNTAGT (CDR2) are obtained from the germline V gene. The CDR3 covers 14 residues, taking in both the cysteine and the phenylalanine. The DNA shown is the 42-base CDR3, in frame from base 1. The germline ends are 18 bases apart after V is trimmed by 6 bases and J by 7 bases. Points on this clone: Its antigen is unknown. Per-base qualities were not stored, and no clone one base away is much larger.

Sequenced material: PBMCs. The TCR sequence derives from a young man in good health and CMV-seropositive. The sequence joins TRBV6-4 to TRBJ1-2, and the D gene may be TRBD1, 6 bases matching. Read as DNA, the sequence is TGTGCCAGCAGGGGGGGGCCTCCCCGGGGTGGCTACACCTTC. Its translation reads: CASRGGPPRGGYTF.